The rows below give T cell receptor beta chains drawn from one sample of a study of blood T cell repertoires in COVID-19. Here immunoSEQ multiplex PCR was the method, and the copy in TCRdb shows in-frame clones only, minus some. The sample consists of a few hundred thousand clones, roughly nine tenths of them appearing once. The specimen was PBMCs or T cells enriched from blood (not recorded which). Receptors were obtained from a woman under 40 who had recovered from COVID-19. Each CDR3 is given with its conserved first and last residue. Each record gives: J gene, D gene, clone size, V gene, CDR3 protein, CDR3 DNA. A D gene is named only where the DNA matches it firmly. Only some rows state a clone size, as once, few, many or a class for expanded clones.

>TRBJ2-5|TRBD2|NA|TRBV5-4
CASSSLAGVSETQYF
TGTGCCAGCAGCTCGCTAGCGGGAGTATCAGAGACCCAGTACTTC
>TRBJ2-3|NA|NA|TRBV3-1/TRBV3-2
CASSQERSGQCPDTQYF
TGTGCCAGCAGTCAGGAGCGAAGCGGGCAATGTCCGGATACGCAGTATTTT
>TRBJ2-7|TRBD2|NA|TRBV9
CASSVDSGRTVQYF
TGTGCCAGCAGCGTAGATAGCGGGCGGACTGTGCAGTACTTC
>TRBJ2-1|TRBD2|NA|TRBV18
CASSPRQREGLDEQFF
TGTGCCAGCTCACCAAGGCAGCGGGAGGGCCTGGATGAGCAGTTCTTC
>TRBJ1-6|NA|NA|TRBV27
CASSLSRSSYNSPLHF
TGTGCCAGCAGTTTAAGCCGGAGCTCCTATAATTCACCCCTCCACTTT
>TRBJ2-7|TRBD2|NA|TRBV12-5
CASGLRTSSSYEQYF
TGTGCTAGTGGTCTACGGACTAGTTCAAGCTACGAGCAGTACTTC
>TRBJ1-6|NA|once|TRBV6-1
CASSELGRNSPLHF
TGTGCCAGCAGTGAATTGGGGAGAAATTCACCCCTCCACTTT
>TRBJ2-1|TRBD2|NA|TRBV11-2
CASSFETSGHNEQFF
TGTGCCAGCAGCTTTGAGACTAGCGGCCACAATGAGCAGTTCTTC
>TRBJ1-1|TRBD1|NA|TRBV5-1
CASSFTGGDTEAFF
TGCGCCAGCAGTTTTACAGGGGGAGATACTGAAGCTTTCTTT
>TRBJ2-7|NA|NA|TRBV29-1
CSVAVGGSSYEQYF
TGCAGCGTTGCGGTCGGAGGTTCTTCCTACGAGCAGTACTTC
>TRBJ2-7|TRBD2|few|TRBV3-1/TRBV3-2
CASSQADFGLAGFYEQYF
TGTGCCAGCAGCCAGGCCGATTTCGGACTAGCGGGATTTTACGAGCAGTACTTC
>TRBJ1-4|NA|NA|TRBV11-2
CASRGPGRNNEKLFF
TGTGCCAGCAGGGGGCCAGGACGGAATAATGAAAAACTGTTTTTT
>TRBJ2-3|NA|NA|TRBV19
CASSRVGGNSFTDTQYF
TGTGCCAGTAGTCGGGTAGGGGGAAATAGTTTCACAGATACGCAGTATTTT
>TRBJ2-1|TRBD2|NA|TRBV7-2
CASSLESASGSYEQFF
TGTGCCAGCAGCTTAGAGTCGGCTAGCGGGAGCTATGAGCAGTTCTTC